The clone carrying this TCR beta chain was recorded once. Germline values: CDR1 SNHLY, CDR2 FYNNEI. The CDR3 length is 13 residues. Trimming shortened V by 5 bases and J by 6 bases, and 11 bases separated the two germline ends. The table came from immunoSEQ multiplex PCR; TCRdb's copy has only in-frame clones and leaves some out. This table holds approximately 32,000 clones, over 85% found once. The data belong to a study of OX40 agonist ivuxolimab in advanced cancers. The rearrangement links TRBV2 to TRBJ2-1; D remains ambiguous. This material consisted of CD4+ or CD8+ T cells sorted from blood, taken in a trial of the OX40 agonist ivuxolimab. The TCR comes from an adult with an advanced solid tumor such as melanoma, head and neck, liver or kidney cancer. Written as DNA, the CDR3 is TGTGCCAGCAGTTCGGCGTCGGGCAATGAGCAGTTCTTC. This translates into CASSSASGNEQFF.